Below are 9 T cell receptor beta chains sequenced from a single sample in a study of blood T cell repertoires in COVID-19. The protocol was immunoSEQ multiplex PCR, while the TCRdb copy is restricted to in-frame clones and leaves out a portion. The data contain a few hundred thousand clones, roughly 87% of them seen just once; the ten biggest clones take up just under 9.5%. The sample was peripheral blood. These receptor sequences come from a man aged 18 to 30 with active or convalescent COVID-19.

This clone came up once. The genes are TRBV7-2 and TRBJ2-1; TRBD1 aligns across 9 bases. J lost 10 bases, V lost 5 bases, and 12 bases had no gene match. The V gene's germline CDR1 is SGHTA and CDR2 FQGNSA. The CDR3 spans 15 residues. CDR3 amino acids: CASSPGGTGRWEQFF. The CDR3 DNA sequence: TGTGCCAGCAGCCCAGGCGGGACAGGGCGTTGGGAGCAGTTCTTC.

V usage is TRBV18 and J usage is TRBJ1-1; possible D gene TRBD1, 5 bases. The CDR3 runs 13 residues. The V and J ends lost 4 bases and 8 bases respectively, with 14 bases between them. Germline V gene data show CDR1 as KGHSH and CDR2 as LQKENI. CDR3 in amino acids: CASSRRGDAEAFF. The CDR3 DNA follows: TGTGCCAGCTCACGTCGGGGGGATGCCGAAGCTTTCTTT.

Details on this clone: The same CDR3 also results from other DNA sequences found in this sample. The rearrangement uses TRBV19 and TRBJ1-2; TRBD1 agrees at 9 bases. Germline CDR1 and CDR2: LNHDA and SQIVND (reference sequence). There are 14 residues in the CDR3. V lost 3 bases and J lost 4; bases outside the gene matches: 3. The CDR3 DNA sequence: TGTGCCAGTAGTATCGGGACAGGGAGCTATGGCTACACCTTC. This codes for CASSIGTGSYGYTF. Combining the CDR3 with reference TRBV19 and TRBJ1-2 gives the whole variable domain DGGITQSPKYLFRKEGQNVTLSCEQNLNHDAMYWYRQDPGQGLRLIYYSQIVNDFQKGDIAEGYSVSREKKESFPLTVTSAQKNPTAFYLCASSIGTGSYGYTFGSGTRLTVV.

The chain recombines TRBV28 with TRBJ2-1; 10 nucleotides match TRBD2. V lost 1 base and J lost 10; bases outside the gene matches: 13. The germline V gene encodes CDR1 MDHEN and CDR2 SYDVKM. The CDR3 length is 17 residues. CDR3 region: CASSLSLEERGGWEQFF. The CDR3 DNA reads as TGTGCCAGCAGTTTATCTTTAGAGGAGCGGGGGGGCTGGGAGCAGTTCTTC.

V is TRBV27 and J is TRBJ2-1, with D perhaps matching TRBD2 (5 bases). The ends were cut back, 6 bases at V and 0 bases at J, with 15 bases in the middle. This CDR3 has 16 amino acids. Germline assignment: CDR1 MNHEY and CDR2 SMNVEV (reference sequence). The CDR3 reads CASSRPGRGSYNEQFF. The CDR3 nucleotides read TGTGCCAGCAGCCGCCCTGGACGGGGCTCCTACAATGAGCAGTTCTTC.

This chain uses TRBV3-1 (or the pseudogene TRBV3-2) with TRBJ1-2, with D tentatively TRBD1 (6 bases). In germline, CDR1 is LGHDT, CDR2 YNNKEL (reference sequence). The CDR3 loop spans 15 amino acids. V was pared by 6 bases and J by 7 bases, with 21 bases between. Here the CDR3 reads CASSLDRQALFGYTF. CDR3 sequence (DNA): TGTGCCAGCAGTCTCGACAGGCAGGCCCTGTTTGGCTACACCTTC.

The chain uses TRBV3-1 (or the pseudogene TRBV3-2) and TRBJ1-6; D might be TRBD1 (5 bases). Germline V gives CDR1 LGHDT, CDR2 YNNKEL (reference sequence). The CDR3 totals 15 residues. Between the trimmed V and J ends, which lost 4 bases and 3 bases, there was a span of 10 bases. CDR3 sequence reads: CASSPGGFYNSPLHF. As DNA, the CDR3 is TGTGCCAGCAGCCCGGGGGGTTTCTATAATTCACCCCTCCACTTT.

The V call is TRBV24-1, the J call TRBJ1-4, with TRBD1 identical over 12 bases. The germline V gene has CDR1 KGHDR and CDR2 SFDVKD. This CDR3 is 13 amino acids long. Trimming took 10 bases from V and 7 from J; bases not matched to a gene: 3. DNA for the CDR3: TGTGCCACGGGACAGGGGGCGCGTGAAAAACTGTTTTTT. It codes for CATGQGAREKLFF.

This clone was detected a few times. The CDR3 protein is CASSLDRAGAWDEQYF. In nucleotides, the CDR3 is TGTGCCAGCAGCTTAGATCGGGCGGGGGCATGGGACGAGCAGTACTTC. The J gene is TRBJ2-7, the V gene TRBV11-3, with a tentative D call TRBD2 (7 bases). V was pared by 0 bases and J by 5 bases, with 17 bases between. Germline CDR1 is SGHNT and CDR2 is YENEEA. This CDR3 spans 16 amino acids.